This paragraph reports one T cell receptor (beta chain). The target of this receptor is not known. Within one base of it there is no much larger clone, and no base qualities were kept. Other DNA sequences from this sample encode an identical CDR3 as well. The sample belongs to a study of shared clonotypes between healthy human individuals (dated by TCRdb to 2018 to 2021). Some background on the complete study: A couple of women and three men aged 18 to 49 years were included in the cohort. Per donor, three plates each were used for CD4 naive and CD4 memory, two for CD8 naive, and one for CD8 memory. The study deeply sequenced blood TCR repertoires of five healthy adults to estimate repertoire size and the extent of clonotype sharing between individuals. To increase sequencing depth and limit assay-specific biases, different laboratories used diverse techniques to prepare libraries and sequence TCR repertoires. Each donor's leukapheresis produced roughly between about 0.85 and 10 billion PBMCs.

Using the deep immunoSEQ assay, multiplex PCR amplified TCR CDR3 regions from genomic DNA. Extracted genomic DNA from each cell subset was distributed evenly across all wells of several immunoSEQ 96-well plates, and each plate was treated as a replicate. Each replicate PCR for sorted subsets received 200 ng genomic DNA, equal to tens of thousands of T cell genomes. Purified libraries were measured with a Qubit 3.0 fluorometer, size-checked on a Bioanalyzer 2100, and measured again with the KAPA Library Quantification kit. Every immunoSEQ 96-well plate was sequenced on a dedicated single-read 150-cycle Illumina NextSeq 550 flow cell. From the authors' description of their analysis: Because the immunoSEQ output included only junctional sequences and no quality scores, the filtering could not be the same as the filtering used for full-length reads. Sequences were annotated with PyIR, a Python wrapper for IgBLAST v1.9, using IMGT germline references to assign V/J genes and CDR3. Reads were filtered out if the reads had weak V/J assignments (E-value above 1e-6), no CDR3, stop codons, out-of-frame junctions, or ambiguous translated residues. A V3J clonotype was defined by an identical inferred V gene, J gene, and CDR3 amino acid sequence. The percentage overlap between two repertoires was calculated by dividing the number of shared unique clonotypes by the size of the smaller repertoire. Three approaches were used to assess repertoire richness: RTK rarefaction, the Chao1 estimator, and Recon v2.1 estimates of unobserved clonotypes. Generation probabilities for all TCRbeta clonotypes obtained by the gDNA method from several donors were computed using OLGA. TCRdb mirrors the immuneACCESS table, restricted to in-frame sequences. Some clones are absent from its copies; in checked studies, under half trace to an unresolved V gene, and the reason for the others is unknown. V, J and clone size are taken as reported in that table, and D and trimming were inferred from the DNA itself. The sample table shows some 2.1 million clones, and around 93% are seen once. The leading ten clones occupy about 1.6% of the sample.

CD8 naive samples were obtained by positive selection for CCR7 among CD45RO-negative cells, yielding a CD45RA+CCR7+ population from which TemRA cells were excluded. Donors were healthy HIV-negative adults with no recently reported acute infections or vaccinations. All donors were Caucasian adults living in Nashville, Tennessee, USA. Blood was collected by leukapheresis, and PBMCs were isolated by Ficoll-Histopaque density gradient centrifugation and then cryopreserved in liquid nitrogen vapor phase. Analytical flow cytometry was used to check the purity and quantity of each magnetically sorted T cell population. Genomic DNA was isolated from each sorted fraction and quantified by UV absorbance on a Nanodrop 2000c. The full study reports these points: Rarefaction of sorted-subset datasets indicated incomplete sequencing despite the large sequencing depth. Sharing across a few donors was observed for roughly 5% of naive CD4, over 3% of naive CD8, over 2% of memory CD4, and around 0.4% of memory CD8 clonotypes. Sampling was limited to blood, and TCR repertoires in tissue likely differ from TCR repertoires in blood. Naive subsets generally had larger estimated clonotype richness than memory subsets did. Because the study included only a small number of donors, the genetic and exposure-history diversity represented was limited. Compared with non-shared clonotypes, clonotypes shared by all four sorted-subset donors had higher generation probabilities. Pairwise subsampling indicated that sequencing depth was expected to affect the degree of clonotype sharing among donors.

Taken from the germline V gene (reference sequence), the CDR1 and CDR2 loops are MNHEY and SMNVEV. V is cut by 2 bases and J by 2 bases, and the space between the germline ends is 8 bases. Reading from cysteine to phenylalanine, the CDR3 counts 14 amino acids. Just CDR3 DNA is preserved here, 42 bases in frame from base 1. Sequencing used naive CD8+ T cells from PBMCs. In light of the paper, this sample's cell subset or site label describes: CD45RA+CCR7+. This clonotype was sampled from a man aged 18 to 29 in good health. Some clones in this sample may be carry-over from other donors' samples. Recombination linked TRBV27 to TRBJ2-3; the D segment could be TRBD1, given 5 matching bases. The nucleotide sequence is given as TGTGCCAGCAGTTTACAGGGTCACACAGATACGCAGTATTTT. It translates to CASSLQGHTDTQYF.